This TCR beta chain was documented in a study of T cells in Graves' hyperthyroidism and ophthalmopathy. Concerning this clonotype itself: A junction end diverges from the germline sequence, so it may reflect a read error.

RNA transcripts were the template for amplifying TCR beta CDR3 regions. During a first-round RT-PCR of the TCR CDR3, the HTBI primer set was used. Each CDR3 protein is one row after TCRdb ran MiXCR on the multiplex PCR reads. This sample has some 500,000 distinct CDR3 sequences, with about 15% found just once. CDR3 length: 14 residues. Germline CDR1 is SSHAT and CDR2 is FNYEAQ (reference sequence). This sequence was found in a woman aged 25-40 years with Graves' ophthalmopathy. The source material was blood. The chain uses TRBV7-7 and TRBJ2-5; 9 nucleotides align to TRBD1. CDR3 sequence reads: CASSLADRGETQYF. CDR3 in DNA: TGTGCTAGCAGCTTAGCGGACAGGGGAGAGACCCAGTACTTC.